This is a list of T cell receptor beta chains from one sample in a study of T cell responses to AZD1222 COVID-19 vaccine. Sequencing was performed with immunoSEQ multiplex PCR; in TCRdb, only in-frame clones are kept and a portion is missing. The sample lists 95,000 to 100,000 clones, about nine tenths occurring once. Specimen: peripheral blood, collected 28 days after the second AZD1222 dose. The source of these receptors is an adult who received the AZD1222 COVID-19 vaccine. The CDR3 runs from the conserved cysteine through the conserved F or W. Each record gives: J gene, V gene, D gene, clone size, CDR3 protein, CDR3 DNA. The D gene is left open where the match is weak. Size is omitted from some rows. Given values are once, few, many or a class for expanded clones.

J: TRBJ1-1; V: TRBV15; D: TRBD1; size: .; CDR3: CATSRDQTGGDDTEAFF; DNA: TGTGCCACCAGCAGAGATCAGACAGGGGGCGATGACACTGAAGCTTTCTTT
J: TRBJ1-1; V: TRBV5-4; D: .; size: few; CDR3: CASSQKARENTEAFF; DNA: TGTGCCAGCAGCCAGAAGGCCAGGGAGAACACTGAAGCTTTCTTT
J: TRBJ1-5; V: TRBV6-5; D: TRBD1; size: .; CDR3: CASSPPGTVNQPQHF; DNA: TGTGCCAGCAGTCCACCCGGGACAGTCAATCAGCCCCAGCATTTT
J: TRBJ2-7; V: TRBV30; D: .; size: once; CDR3: CAWSVRGDLRGGEQYF; DNA: TGTGCCTGGAGTGTAAGAGGGGACCTACGAGGTGGGGAGCAGTACTTC
J: TRBJ2-1; V: TRBV3-1/TRBV3-2; D: .; size: .; CDR3: CASSLSVNEQFF; DNA: TGTGCCAGCAGCCTTAGCGTAAATGAGCAGTTCTTC
J: TRBJ1-2; V: TRBV3-1/TRBV3-2; D: .; size: .; CDR3: CASSLMGYGYTF; DNA: TGTGCCAGCAGCCTGATGGGGTATGGCTACACCTTC
J: TRBJ1-1; V: TRBV21-1; D: .; size: .; CDR3: CASTKQSMNTEAFF; DNA: TGTGCCAGCACCAAACAGTCCATGAACACTGAAGCTTTCTTT
J: TRBJ2-7; V: TRBV14; D: .; size: .; CDR3: CASSPYSDASYEQYF; DNA: TGTGCCAGCAGCCCCTACAGCGACGCATCCTACGAGCAGTACTTC
J: TRBJ1-5; V: TRBV27; D: TRBD1; size: .; CDR3: CASSWTGEQPQHF; DNA: TGTGCCAGCAGTTGGACAGGGGAGCAGCCCCAGCATTTT
J: TRBJ1-1; V: TRBV9; D: .; size: once; CDR3: CASSVGNRWGLATEAFF; DNA: TGTGCCAGCAGCGTAGGTAATCGATGGGGGCTGGCGACTGAAGCTTTCTTT
J: TRBJ2-1; V: TRBV23-1; D: TRBD1; size: .; CDR3: CASSRSDFQGATGGHNEQFF; DNA: TGCGCCAGCAGTCGCTCGGACTTCCAGGGGGCGACTGGGGGGCACAATGAGCAGTTCTTC
J: TRBJ1-5; V: TRBV28; D: TRBD1; size: .; CDR3: CASSLGPQGVSRQPQHF; DNA: TGTGCCAGCAGTTTAGGCCCCCAGGGGGTCTCACGGCAGCCCCAGCATTTT
J: TRBJ2-2; V: TRBV18; D: .; size: .; CDR3: CASSRQGGTGELFF; DNA: TGTGCCAGCTCCAGACAGGGAGGCACCGGGGAGCTGTTTTTT
J: TRBJ2-5; V: TRBV7-6; D: .; size: .; CDR3: CASSLGVGRQETQYF; DNA: TGTGCCAGCAGCTTAGGGGTCGGACGGCAAGAGACCCAGTACTTC
J: TRBJ2-5; V: TRBV21-1; D: .; size: .; CDR3: CAYGPPRTQETQYF; DNA: TGTGCCTATGGCCCCCCCCGGACTCAAGAGACCCAGTACTTC
J: TRBJ1-2; V: TRBV29-1; D: .; size: once; CDR3: CSVVMSGRYGYTF; DNA: TGCAGCGTTGTGATGTCAGGTAGATATGGCTACACCTTC
J: TRBJ1-2; V: TRBV5-1; D: .; size: .; CDR3: CASSAGGGINYGYTF; DNA: TGCGCCAGCAGCGCTGGGGGAGGGATAAACTATGGCTACACCTTC
J: TRBJ1-4; V: TRBV27; D: .; size: once; CDR3: CASSLMPLNEKLFF; DNA: TGTGCCAGCAGTTTGATGCCCCTTAATGAAAAACTGTTTTTT
J: TRBJ2-3; V: TRBV29-1; D: TRBD2; size: once; CDR3: CSVEGTSGSSDTQYF; DNA: TGCAGCGTTGAGGGGACTAGCGGGAGCTCAGATACGCAGTATTTT
J: TRBJ1-1; V: TRBV10-2; D: .; size: .; CDR3: CASSELPGNTEAFF; DNA: TGCGCCAGCAGTGAGCTCCCGGGGAACACTGAAGCTTTCTTT
J: TRBJ2-7; V: TRBV7-3; D: TRBD2; size: .; CDR3: CASSSPTGGSIIYEQYF; DNA: TGTGCCAGCAGCTCTCCTACTGGCGGGAGTATCATATACGAGCAGTACTTC
J: TRBJ2-1; V: TRBV6-5; D: .; size: .; CDR3: CASRQPLSSYNEQFF; DNA: TGTGCCAGCAGGCAGCCTTTGAGCTCCTACAATGAGCAGTTCTTC
J: TRBJ2-1; V: TRBV9; D: .; size: .; CDR3: CASSPDRIRGFEQFF; DNA: TGTGCCAGCAGCCCCGATCGAATCAGGGGATTTGAGCAGTTCTTC
J: TRBJ1-3; V: TRBV5-4; D: .; size: .; CDR3: CASSPDSTGNTIYF; DNA: TGTGCCAGCAGCCCGGACAGTACTGGAAACACCATATATTTT
J: TRBJ2-1; V: TRBV27; D: .; size: .; CDR3: CASSFHQTNKNEQFF; DNA: TGTGCCAGCAGTTTCCACCAGACTAATAAGAATGAGCAGTTCTTC